This T cell receptor (beta chain) was profiled in a study of cytomegalovirus exposure and HLA in healthy donors. This CDR3 contains 13 residues. Germline lookup yields CDR1 SGHRS and CDR2 YFSETQ. V dropped 0 bases and J dropped 4 bases, with 7 bases sitting between them. General study points: Some V segments, TRBV6-2 and TRBV6-3 among them, were indistinguishable and were therefore excluded. Later on, a genetic analysis was performed. It linked a missense variant in DCLRE1C with V- and J-gene trimming of TCR beta. It was taken for granted in presence/absence analyses that sequencing depth across donors was roughly uniform.

Both 60 Vbeta primers and 13 Jbeta primers went into the PCR. Sequencing was performed with immunoSEQ multiplex PCR; in TCRdb, only in-frame clones are kept and a portion is missing. There are some 200,000 clones in the sample; about 10% occur only once, and roughly 1.4% lies in the top ten. As to this clone: The antigen is not known.

The rearrangement links TRBV5-1 to TRBJ1-1, with D tentatively TRBD1 (5 bases). The receptor was derived from a woman in her 30s in good health and CMV-seropositive. Sequenced sample: PBMCs. The CDR3 DNA reads as TGCGCCAGCAGCTTGGTAGGGGTCACTGAAGCTTTCTTT. Its protein is CASSLVGVTEAFF.